Here is one T cell receptor (beta chain) with its context. Its target is unknown. The sample comes from a study of shared clonotypes between healthy human individuals. Study details: CD4 naive cells filled three plates per donor, CD4 memory three, CD8 naive two and CD8 memory one. Study-level findings and limits: When compared with the clonotypes that were shared by all four sorted-subset donors, the non-shared clonotypes turned out to have lower generation probabilities. On the whole, naive subsets had larger estimated richness than memory subsets had.

The authors ran the assay at deep level. Sequenced by immunoSEQ multiplex PCR; TCRdb stores in-frame clones only, minus some. The profile shows about 2.3 million clones, 85% to 95% of them singletons. This CDR3 spans 15 amino acids. After removal of 8 bases from V and 4 bases from J, the junction contained 9 bases not matched to a gene. Germline V gives CDR1 MNHEY, CDR2 SVGAGI. Input material: naive CD4+ T cells from PBMCs. Indicated subset: CD45RA+ positively selected. The V call is TRBV6-5, the J call TRBJ1-4, with 8 bases lining up with TRBD1. The sequence was obtained from a man aged 18 to 30 in good health. Some clones in this sample may be carry-over from other donors' samples. In nucleotides, the CDR3 is TGTGCCAGCGGCCCGACAGGGGCCCTTAATGAAAAACTGTTTTTT. This translates into CASGPTGALNEKLFF.